The clone carrying this TCR beta chain was detected many times. Its antigen is unknown. CDR3 length: 15 residues. The V segment lost 6 bases and the J segment 2 bases; nucleotides outside the gene matches: 6. The germline CDR1 and CDR2 sequences are MNHNS and SASEGT. The entry originates in a study of regulatory T cells in long-lasting Graves disease. Findings and caveats of the study: Because few samples were included, accuracy may have been lower.

Time point defined: newly diagnosed GD, antithyroid drugs for less than 3 months. Construction of the TCR library relied on RNA isolated from PBMCs. American Thyroid Association guidelines defined how Graves' disease was diagnosed. Combining iRepertoire HTBI primers with Arm-PCR of CDR3 regions, the authors built TCR beta libraries. Each CDR3 protein is one row after TCRdb ran MiXCR on the multiplex PCR reads. There are about 620,000 distinct CDR3 sequences in the sample; under 20% occur only once, and roughly 18% lies in the top ten. The same sample was also used in a study of T cells in Graves' hyperthyroidism and ophthalmopathy.

The TCR was taken from a woman in her twenties or thirties with Graves disease. The material was peripheral blood mononuclear cells (PBMCs), obtained at new diagnosis, from a patient treated with antithyroid drugs. The chain couples TRBV6-1 to TRBJ2-2; 7 positions agree with TRBD1. CDR3 protein: CASRDRDSNTGELFF. CDR3 nucleotide sequence: TGTGCCAGCAGGGACCGGGACAGTAACACCGGGGAGCTGTTTTTT.